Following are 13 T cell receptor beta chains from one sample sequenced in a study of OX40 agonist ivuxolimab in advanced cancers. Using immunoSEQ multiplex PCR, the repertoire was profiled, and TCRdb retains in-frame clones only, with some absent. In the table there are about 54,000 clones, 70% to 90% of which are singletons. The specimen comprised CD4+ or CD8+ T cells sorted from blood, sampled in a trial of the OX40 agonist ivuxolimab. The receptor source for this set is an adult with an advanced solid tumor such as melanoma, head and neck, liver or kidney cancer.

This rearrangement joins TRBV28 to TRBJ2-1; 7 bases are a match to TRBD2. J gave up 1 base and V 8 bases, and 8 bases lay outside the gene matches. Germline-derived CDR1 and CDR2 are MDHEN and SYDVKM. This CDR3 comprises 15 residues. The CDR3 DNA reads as TGTGCCAGCCTCTTAAGCGGGAATTCCTACAATGAGCAGTTCTTC. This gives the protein CASLLSGNSYNEQFF.

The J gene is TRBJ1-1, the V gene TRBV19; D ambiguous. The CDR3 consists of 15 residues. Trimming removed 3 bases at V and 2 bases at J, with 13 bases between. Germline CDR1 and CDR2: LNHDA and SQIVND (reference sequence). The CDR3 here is CASSMGDLINTEAFF. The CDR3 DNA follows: TGTGCCAGTAGTATGGGTGACTTAATCAACACTGAAGCTTTCTTT.

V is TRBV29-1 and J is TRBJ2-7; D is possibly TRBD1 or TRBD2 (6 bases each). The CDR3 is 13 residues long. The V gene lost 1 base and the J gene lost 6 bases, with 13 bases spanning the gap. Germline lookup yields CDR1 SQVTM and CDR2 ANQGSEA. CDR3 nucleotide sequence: TGCAGCGTTGAAGGCACGGGGGCGGCCGAGCAGTACTTC. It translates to CSVEGTGAAEQYF.

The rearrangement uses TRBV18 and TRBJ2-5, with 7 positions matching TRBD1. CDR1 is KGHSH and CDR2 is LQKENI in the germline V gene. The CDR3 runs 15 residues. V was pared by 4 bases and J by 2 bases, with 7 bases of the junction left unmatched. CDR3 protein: CASSHWATGQETQYF. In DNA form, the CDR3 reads TGTGCCAGCTCACACTGGGCGACAGGGCAAGAGACCCAGTACTTC.

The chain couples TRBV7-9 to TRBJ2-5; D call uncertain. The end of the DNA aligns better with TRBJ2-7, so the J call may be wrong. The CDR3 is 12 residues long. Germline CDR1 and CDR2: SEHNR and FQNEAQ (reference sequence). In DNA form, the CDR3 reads TGTGCCAGCAGCTTTAGCTCCTACGAGCAGTACTTC. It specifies CASSFSSYEQYF.

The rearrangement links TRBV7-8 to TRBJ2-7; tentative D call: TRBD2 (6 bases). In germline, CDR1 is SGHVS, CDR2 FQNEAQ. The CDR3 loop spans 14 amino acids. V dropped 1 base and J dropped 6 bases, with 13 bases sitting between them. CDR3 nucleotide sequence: TGTGCCAGCAGCTTAGAAGTCAGGGAGGTCGAGCAGTACTTC. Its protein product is CASSLEVREVEQYF.

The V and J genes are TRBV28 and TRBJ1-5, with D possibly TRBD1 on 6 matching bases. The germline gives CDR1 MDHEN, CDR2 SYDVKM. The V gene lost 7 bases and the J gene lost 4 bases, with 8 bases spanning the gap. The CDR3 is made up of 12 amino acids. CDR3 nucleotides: TGTGCCAGCAAAACAGGGAATCAGCCCCAGCATTTT. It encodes CASKTGNQPQHF.

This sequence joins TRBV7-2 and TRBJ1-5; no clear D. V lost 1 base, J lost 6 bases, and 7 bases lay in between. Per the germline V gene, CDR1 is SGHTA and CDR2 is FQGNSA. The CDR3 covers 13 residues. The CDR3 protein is CASSLGAAQPQHF. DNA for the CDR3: TGTGCCAGCAGCTTAGGAGCGGCTCAGCCCCAGCATTTT.

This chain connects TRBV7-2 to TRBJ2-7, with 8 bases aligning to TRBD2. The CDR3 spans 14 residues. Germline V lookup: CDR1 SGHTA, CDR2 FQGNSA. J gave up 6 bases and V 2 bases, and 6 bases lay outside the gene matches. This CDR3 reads CASSLPVGGGEQYF. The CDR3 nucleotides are TGTGCCAGCAGCTTACCAGTCGGGGGGGGCGAGCAGTACTTC.

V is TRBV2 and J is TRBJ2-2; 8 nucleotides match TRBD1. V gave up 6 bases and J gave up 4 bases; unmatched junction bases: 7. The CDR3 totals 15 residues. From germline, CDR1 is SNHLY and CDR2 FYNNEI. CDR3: CASSAGGRGTGELFF. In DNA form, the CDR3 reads TGTGCCAGCAGCGCAGGGGGCAGGGGCACCGGGGAGCTGTTTTTT.

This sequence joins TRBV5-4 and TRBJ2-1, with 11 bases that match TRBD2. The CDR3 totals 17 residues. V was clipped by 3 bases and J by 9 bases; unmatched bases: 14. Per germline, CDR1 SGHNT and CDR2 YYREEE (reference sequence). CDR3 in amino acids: CASSSHRSGRALGEQFF. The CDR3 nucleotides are TGTGCCAGCAGCTCCCATCGTAGCGGGAGGGCCCTCGGTGAGCAGTTCTTC. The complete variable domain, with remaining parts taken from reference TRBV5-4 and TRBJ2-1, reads ETGVTQSPTHLIKTRGQQVTLRCSSQSGHNTVSWYQQALGQGPQFIFQYYREEENGRGNFPPRFSGLQFPNYSSELNVNALELDDSALYLCASSSHRSGRALGEQFFGPGTRLTVL.

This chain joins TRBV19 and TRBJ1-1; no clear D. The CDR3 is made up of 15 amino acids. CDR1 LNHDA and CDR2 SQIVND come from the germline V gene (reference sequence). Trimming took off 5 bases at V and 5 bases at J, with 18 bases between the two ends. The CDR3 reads CASSPRGGRGTEAFF. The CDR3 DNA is TGTGCCAGTAGTCCCCGGGGAGGGCGCGGAACTGAAGCTTTCTTT.

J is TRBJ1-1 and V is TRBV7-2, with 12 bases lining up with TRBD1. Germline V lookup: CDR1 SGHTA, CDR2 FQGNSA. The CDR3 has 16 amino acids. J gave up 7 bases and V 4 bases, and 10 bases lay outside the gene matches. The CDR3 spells CASSWVFGTGGDEAFF. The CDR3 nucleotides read TGTGCCAGCAGCTGGGTCTTTGGGACAGGGGGCGATGAAGCTTTCTTT.